This TCR beta chain was sequenced during a study of monozygotic twins with inflammatory bowel disease. Comment on this clonotype: No antigen is known for it.

CDR1 is SGHNT and CDR2 is YENEEA in the germline V gene. There are 17 residues in the CDR3. There were eight separate reactions per sample in which cDNA was made. TCRdb reanalyzed the 5' RACE reads, giving one entry per CDR3 protein sequence and no DNA. Its clone listing holds approximately 380,000 distinct CDR3 sequences. Study observations and caveats: Relative to healthy twins, IBD patients had fewer clonotypes in common with others, a gap that was especially apparent with disease activity.

The chain has TRBV11-3 and TRBJ2-4; TCRdb outputs TRBD1, but without DNA this stays unchecked. Sequenced sample: blood. The sequence was collected from a human donor with ulcerative colitis or Crohn's disease, or a healthy co-twin of an affected twin (not recorded which). The CDR3 spells CASSLGDRGSGKNIQYF.